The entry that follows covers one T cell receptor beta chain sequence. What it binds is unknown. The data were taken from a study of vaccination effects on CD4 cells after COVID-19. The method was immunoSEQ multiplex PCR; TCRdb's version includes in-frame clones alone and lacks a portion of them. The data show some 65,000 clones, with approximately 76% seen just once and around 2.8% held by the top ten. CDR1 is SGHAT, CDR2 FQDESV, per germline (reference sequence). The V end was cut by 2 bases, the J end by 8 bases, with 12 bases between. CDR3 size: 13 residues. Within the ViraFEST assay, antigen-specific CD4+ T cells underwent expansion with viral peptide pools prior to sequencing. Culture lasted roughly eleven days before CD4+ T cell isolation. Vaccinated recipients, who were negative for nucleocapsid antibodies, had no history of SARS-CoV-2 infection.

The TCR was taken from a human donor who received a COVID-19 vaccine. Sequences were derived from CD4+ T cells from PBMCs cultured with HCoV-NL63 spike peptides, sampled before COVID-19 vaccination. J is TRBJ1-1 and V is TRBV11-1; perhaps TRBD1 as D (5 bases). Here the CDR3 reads CASSLLKGMEAFF. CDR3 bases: TGTGCCAGCAGCTTACTAAAGGGGATGGAAGCTTTCTTT.